This TCR beta chain was obtained from a study of shared clonotypes between healthy human individuals (dated by TCRdb to the early 2020s). With respect to the entire study: A couple of women and a few men aged 18 to 49 years were included in the cohort. Per donor, three plates each were used for CD4 naive and CD4 memory, two for CD8 naive, and one for CD8 memory. The study deeply sequenced blood TCR repertoires of about five healthy adults to estimate repertoire size and the extent of clonotype sharing between individuals. Different laboratories and diverse techniques were used to prepare libraries and sequence TCR repertoires, to increase sequencing depth and limit assay-specific biases. Per donor, leukapheresis produced somewhere between about 0.9 and 9.5 billion PBMCs. Findings and caveats that apply to the study as a whole: Naive subsets generally had larger estimated clonotype richness than memory subsets. Clonotypes shared by all four sorted-subset donors showed higher generation probabilities than non-shared clonotypes. Sharing across several donors was observed for roughly 5.4% of naive CD4, less than 4% of naive CD8, 2% to 2.5% of memory CD4, and less than 0.45% of memory CD8 clonotypes. The small number of donors limited the genetic and exposure-history diversity represented. Based on pairwise subsampling, the degree of clonotype sharing among donors was expected to be affected by sequencing depth. Sampling was limited to blood, and TCR repertoires in tissue likely differ from TCR repertoires in blood. Rarefaction of sorted-subset datasets indicated incomplete sequencing despite the large sequencing depth.

The germline V gene provides CDR1 SNHLY and CDR2 FYNNEI. V drops 0 bases and J drops 6 bases, leaving 16 bases in between. The CDR3 runs 16 residues from the cysteine to the phenylalanine. Left in the record is the CDR3 DNA by itself, 48 bases read in frame from the first base. Turning to this clone: This clone's antigen is unknown. Nothing much larger sits one base from this clone, and base qualities are not available.

Healthy HIV-negative adults with no recently reported acute infections or vaccinations were included as donors. Every donor was a Caucasian adult residing in Nashville, Tennessee, USA. CD4+ T cells were enriched by magnetic negative selection, after which naive cells were positively selected on CD45RA and the negative fraction was taken as the memory subset. After blood collection by leukapheresis, PBMCs were isolated using Ficoll-Histopaque density gradient centrifugation and then cryopreserved in the vapor phase of liquid nitrogen. Analytical flow cytometry was used to check the purity and quantity of every magnetically sorted T cell population. From each sorted fraction, genomic DNA was isolated and quantified by UV absorbance on a Nanodrop 2000c. Using the deep immunoSEQ assay, multiplex PCR amplified TCR CDR3 regions from genomic DNA. Extracted genomic DNA from each cell subset was spread evenly across all wells of several immunoSEQ 96-well plates, with each plate serving as a replicate. For sorted subsets, approximately 210 ng genomic DNA, equal to some 28,000 T cell genomes, was loaded into each replicate PCR. Purified libraries were quantified with a Qubit 3.0 fluorometer, sized on a Bioanalyzer 2100, and re-quantified with the KAPA Library Quantification kit. A separate single-read 150-cycle Illumina NextSeq 550 flow cell was used to sequence each immunoSEQ 96-well plate. In the source study's methods: Because only junctional sequences without quality scores were contained in the immunoSEQ output, filtering matching that applied to full-length reads could not be performed. Sequences were annotated with PyIR, a Python wrapper for IgBLAST v1.9, and V/J genes and CDR3 were assigned using IMGT germline references. Reads were removed for weak V/J assignments (E-value above 1e-6), missing CDR3, stop codons, out-of-frame junctions, or ambiguous translated residues. V3J clonotypes were defined as sequences sharing an identical inferred V gene, J gene, and CDR3 amino acid sequence. Percentage overlap between repertoires was calculated by dividing the number of shared unique clonotypes by the size of the smaller repertoire. Three approaches were used to assess repertoire richness: RTK rarefaction, the Chao1 estimator, and Recon v2.1 estimates of unobserved clonotypes. Generation probabilities were computed with OLGA for all TCRbeta clonotypes obtained by the gDNA method from several donors. TCRdb mirrors the immuneACCESS table, restricted to in-frame sequences. Some clones are absent from its copies; in checked studies, under half trace to an unresolved V gene, and the reason for the others is unknown. V, J and clone size are taken as reported in that table, and D and trimming were inferred from the DNA itself. Within this sample are approximately 2.4 million clones, with around 95% of them counted one time only. The biggest ten clones account for about 0.13% of the sample.

The clonotype comes from a young man in good health. Sequences were obtained from naive CD4+ T cells sorted from blood. The cell subset or site tag for this specimen amounts to: CD45RA+ positively selected. The chain joins TRBV2 to TRBJ2-3, with TRBD2 as a weak D call on 6 bases. The encoded CDR3 is CASSEARAGFVDTQYF. Read as DNA, the sequence is TGTGCCAGCAGTGAAGCGCGGGCGGGATTCGTTGATACGCAGTATTTT.